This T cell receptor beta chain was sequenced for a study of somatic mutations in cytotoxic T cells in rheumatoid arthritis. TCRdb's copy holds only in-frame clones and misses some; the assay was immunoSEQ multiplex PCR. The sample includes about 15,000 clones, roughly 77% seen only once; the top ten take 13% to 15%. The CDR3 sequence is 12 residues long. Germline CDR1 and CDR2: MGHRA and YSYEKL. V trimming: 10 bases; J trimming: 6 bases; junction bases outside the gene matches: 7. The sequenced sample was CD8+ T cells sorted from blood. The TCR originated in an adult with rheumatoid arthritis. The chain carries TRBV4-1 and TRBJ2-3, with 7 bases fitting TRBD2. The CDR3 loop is CATMGGEDTQYF. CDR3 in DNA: TGCGCCACCATGGGGGGGGAGGATACGCAGTATTTT.